This T cell receptor beta chain appears in the sequencing data of a study of T cells in Graves' hyperthyroidism and ophthalmopathy. TCR beta CDR3 region amplification was performed from RNA transcripts. The HTBI primer set drove a first-round RT-PCR of the TCR CDR3. TCRdb reanalysed the multiplex PCR reads using MiXCR and keeps one entry per CDR3 protein. The sample holds around 700,000 distinct CDR3 sequences; 35% are singletons and the top ten take approximately 31%. The CDR3 covers 15 residues. Germline-derived CDR1 and CDR2 are SGDLS and YYNGEE. V was trimmed by 4 bases and J by 3 bases, leaving 16 bases between them. This clonotype has a handful of counts.

Material for sequencing was blood. This sequence joins TRBV9 and TRBJ1-1; no clear D. The receptor was isolated from a woman between 40 and 50 years old with Graves' hyperthyroidism. DNA for the CDR3: TGTGCCAGCAGCCAAGATTGGGGTGAGGACACTGAAGCTTTCTTT. Amino acid sequence: CASSQDWGEDTEAFF.